The 19 T cell receptor beta chains presented below share a single source sample, sequenced in a study of CD8+ T cells in alopecia areata. Sequencing templates came from extracted RNA that was reverse transcribed into cDNA. Some clones are missing from TCRdb's copy, which holds only in-frame ones; the method was immunoSEQ multiplex PCR. The profile shows 120,000 or so clones, around 61% of them singletons. The sequenced sample was CD4+ T cells sorted from blood. Receptor source: a human donor in good health.

The rearrangement links TRBV29-1 to TRBJ2-3; D possibly corresponds to TRBD1 (6 bases). Trimming took off 6 bases at V and 3 bases at J, with 13 bases between the two ends. Germline CDR1 reads SQVTM; CDR2 reads ANQGSEA. This CDR3 comprises 13 residues. CDR3 residues: CSVRIGTTDTQYF. As DNA, the CDR3 is TGCAGCGTAAGGATCGGGACAACAGATACGCAGTATTTT.

The rearrangement uses TRBV25-1 and TRBJ2-2; perhaps TRBD1 as D (7 bases). The germline CDR1 and CDR2 sequences are MGHDK and SYGVNS. The ends were cut back, 7 bases at V and 3 bases at J, with 12 bases in the middle. This CDR3 comprises 14 residues. CDR3 loop: CASTTRGDTGELFF. In DNA form, the CDR3 reads TGTGCCAGCACCACCAGGGGGGACACCGGGGAGCTGTTTTTT.

This chain joins TRBV30 and TRBJ2-2; 9 positions agree with TRBD2. The trim removed 0 bases at V and 6 bases at J, leaving 5 bases unmatched. CDR1 is GTSNPN and CDR2 is SVGIG in the germline V gene (reference sequence). The CDR3 spans 15 residues. The CDR3 DNA follows: TGTGCCTGGAGTGTGGGGCTAGCGGGGTCCGGGGAGCTGTTTTTT. This gives the protein CAWSVGLAGSGELFF.

The CDR3 DNA reads TGTGCCAGCAGAAAAAGGGCACAGGCAGAGACCCAGTACTTC. It is translated as CASRKRAQAETQYF. This chain links TRBV2 with TRBJ2-5; perhaps TRBD1 as D (5 bases). V was pared by 6 bases and J by 4 bases, with 15 bases between. Germline V CDR1 and CDR2: SNHLY, FYNNEI. CDR3 length: 14 residues. Based on the CDR3 plus reference TRBV2 and TRBJ2-5, the full variable domain is EPEVTQTPSHQVTQMGQEVILRCVPISNHLYFYWYRQILGQKVEFLVSFYNNEISEKSEIFDDQFSVERPDGSNFTLKIRSTKLEDSAMYFCASRKRAQAETQYFGPGTRLLVL.

DNA for the CDR3: TGCAGCGTTGAAGATCGGGGAGACAGAGAGACCCAGTACTTC. Translating it yields CSVEDRGDRETQYF. The rearrangement links TRBV29-1 to TRBJ2-5; D possibly uses TRBD1 or TRBD2 (5 bases each). V lost 0 bases and J 4 bases, leaving 12 bases between the germline ends. The V gene's germline CDR1 is SQVTM and CDR2 ANQGSEA. The CDR3 covers 14 residues. The whole variable domain, filled in from reference TRBV29-1 and TRBJ2-5, reads SAVISQKPSRDICQRGTSLTIQCQVDSQVTMMFWYRQQPGQSLTLIATANQGSEATYESGFVIDKFPISRPNLTFSTLTVSNMSPEDSSIYLCSVEDRGDRETQYFGPGTRLLVL.

The CDR3 DNA sequence: TGCAGCGTTGAGGGGGACAGCGTTTGGTCCACTGAAGCTTTCTTT. It specifies CSVEGDSVWSTEAFF. The genes are TRBV29-1 and TRBJ1-1; TRBD1 matches at 7 bases. The CDR3 loop spans 15 amino acids. CDR1 SQVTM and CDR2 ANQGSEA come from the germline V gene. The ends lost 3 bases at V and 4 bases at J; junction bases unmatched: 11.

V is TRBV5-8 and J is TRBJ2-5, with 8 bases aligning to TRBD1. V gave up 2 bases and J gave up 1 base; unmatched junction bases: 4. The germline CDR1 and CDR2 sequences are SGHTS and YDEGEE. CDR3 length: 15 residues. The CDR3, as DNA: TGTGCCAGCAGCTTTTGGACAGGGATCCAAGAGACCCAGTACTTC. Its protein is CASSFWTGIQETQYF.

V is TRBV2 and J is TRBJ1-1; TRBD1 matches 8 bases. The CDR3 covers 13 residues. The ends lost 6 bases at V and 4 bases at J; junction bases unmatched: 4. Germline V gene data show CDR1 as SNHLY and CDR2 as FYNNEI. CDR3 protein: CASRGQGVTEAFF. CDR3 bases: TGTGCCAGCAGAGGACAGGGTGTCACTGAAGCTTTCTTT.

V and J are TRBV27 and TRBJ2-5, with a possible D match to TRBD1 (6 bases). From germline, CDR1 is MNHEY and CDR2 SMNVEV (reference sequence). Trimming removed 4 bases from V and 4 bases from J, with 13 bases in between. The CDR3 loop spans 14 amino acids. CDR3 DNA sequence: TGTGCCAGCAGTTCCATGGGGGCAGGAGAGACCCAGTACTTC. This sequence encodes CASSSMGAGETQYF.

This chain joins TRBV29-1 and TRBJ2-5; 8 nucleotides match TRBD1. Unmatched junction bases numbered 5, after V lost 6 bases and J lost 5 bases. Germline lookup yields CDR1 SQVTM and CDR2 ANQGSEA. The CDR3 loop spans 12 amino acids. CDR3 DNA: TGCAGCGTCCAGGGGGCTTGGGAGACCCAGTACTTC. It translates to CSVQGAWETQYF.

This chain links TRBV18 with TRBJ2-7; 11 bases line up with TRBD1. The V gene's germline CDR1 is KGHSH and CDR2 LQKENI. The CDR3 has 14 residues. V gave up 6 bases and J gave up 7 bases; unmatched junction bases: 8. CDR3 protein: CASSLRTGGEEQYF. The CDR3 DNA reads TGTGCCAGCTCCCTCCGGACAGGGGGCGAGGAGCAGTACTTC.

CDR3 sequence: CASSQGFSGNTEAFF. DNA of the CDR3: TGCGCCAGCAGCCAAGGGTTTTCCGGGAACACTGAAGCTTTCTTT. The V gene is TRBV4-1, the J gene TRBJ1-1; D is uncertain. The germline gives CDR1 MGHRA, CDR2 YSYEKL. V lost 1 base to trimming and J lost 1 base, with 10 bases between them. The CDR3 has 15 amino acids.

V is TRBV30 and J is TRBJ2-7, with a tentative D call TRBD2 (6 bases). The CDR3 extends over 12 amino acids. The V end was cut by 7 bases, the J end by 3 bases, with 13 bases between. CDR1 is GTSNPN, CDR2 SVGIG, per germline (reference sequence). The CDR3 loop reads CAYGTSHYEQYF. Written as DNA, the CDR3 is TGTGCCTACGGGACTTCCCACTACGAGCAGTACTTC.

This clone has just a few counts. The J gene is TRBJ2-7, the V gene TRBV29-1; the D gene is possibly TRBD2 (5 bases). CDR1 and CDR2 from the germline V gene are SQVTM and ANQGSEA. Trimming stripped 2 bases from V and 7 bases from J, with 12 bases between. The CDR3 totals 12 residues. CDR3 sequence (DNA): TGCAGCGTTGAAATCCCGGGAAGTGAGCAGTACTTC. Translation: CSVEIPGSEQYF.

The chain has TRBV2 and TRBJ2-1; 8 bases are a match to TRBD1. The CDR3 sequence is 15 residues long. Unmatched junction bases numbered 11, after V lost 5 bases and J lost 8 bases. Germline values: CDR1 SNHLY, CDR2 FYNNEI. The CDR3 DNA follows: TGTGCCAGCAGTTTATTACCGGGACAGGCCGATGAGCAGTTCTTC. Its translation: CASSLLPGQADEQFF.

This clone was seen a few times. The chain employs TRBV7-2 and TRBJ2-2; TRBD2 is a possible D gene (6 bases). The germline V and J ends were trimmed by 6 bases and 0 bases, with 8 bases remaining between them. The V gene's germline CDR1 is SGHTA and CDR2 FQGNSA. CDR3 length equals 14 residues. CDR3 sequence reads: CASRGGPNTGELFF. The CDR3 nucleotides read TGTGCCAGCAGGGGAGGACCGAACACCGGGGAGCTGTTTTTT.

This chain joins TRBV6-5 and TRBJ1-6; no clear D. The V gene's germline CDR1 is MNHEY and CDR2 SVGAGI. The CDR3 covers 15 residues. V was trimmed by 2 bases and J by 0 bases, leaving 5 bases between them. The CDR3 is CASSYDGSYNSPLHF. CDR3 sequence (DNA): TGTGCCAGCAGTTACGACGGCTCCTATAATTCACCCCTCCACTTT.

The chain is built from TRBV30 and TRBJ1-2; 8 bases agree with TRBD1. Losses at the gene ends were 1 base for V and 4 bases for J; bases not matched to a gene: 2. The CDR3 spans 13 residues. Germline V gene data show CDR1 as GTSNPN and CDR2 as SVGIG (reference sequence). The CDR3 bases are TGTGCCTGGAGTGCCGACAGGGGCTATGGCTACACCTTC. Translated, it gives CAWSADRGYGYTF.

The J gene is TRBJ1-2, the V gene TRBV27, with 7 positions matching TRBD1. V was clipped by 5 bases and J by 2 bases; unmatched bases: 8. CDR3 length equals 15 residues. The V gene's germline CDR1 is MNHEY and CDR2 SMNVEV (reference sequence). CDR3 sequence: CASSTTSTGNYGYTF. In DNA form, the CDR3 reads TGTGCCAGCAGTACCACCTCGACAGGGAACTATGGCTACACCTTC.